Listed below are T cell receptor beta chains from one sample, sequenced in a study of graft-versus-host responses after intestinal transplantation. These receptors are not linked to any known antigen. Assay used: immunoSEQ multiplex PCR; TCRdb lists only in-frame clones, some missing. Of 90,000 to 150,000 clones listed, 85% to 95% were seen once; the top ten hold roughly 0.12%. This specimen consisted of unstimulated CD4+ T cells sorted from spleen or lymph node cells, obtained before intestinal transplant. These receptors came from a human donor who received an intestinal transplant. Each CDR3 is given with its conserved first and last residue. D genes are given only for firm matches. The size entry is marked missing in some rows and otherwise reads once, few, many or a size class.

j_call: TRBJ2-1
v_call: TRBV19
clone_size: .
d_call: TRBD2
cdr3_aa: CASSSQTSGSSNEQFF
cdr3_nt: TGTGCCAGTAGTTCCCAAACTAGCGGGAGTTCAAATGAGCAGTTCTTC

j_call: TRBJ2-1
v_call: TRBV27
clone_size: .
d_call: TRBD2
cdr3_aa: CASSSPRLAGGFNEQFF
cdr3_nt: TGTGCCAGCAGTTCCCCTCGACTAGCGGGAGGGTTCAATGAGCAGTTCTTC

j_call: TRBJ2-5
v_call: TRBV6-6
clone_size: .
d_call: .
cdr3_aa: CASNPPGLPRKETQYF
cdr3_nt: TGTGCCAGCAATCCTCCGGGACTCCCGAGGAAAGAGACCCAGTACTTC

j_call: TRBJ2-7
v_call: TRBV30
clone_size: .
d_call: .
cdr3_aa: CAWSEFYEQYF
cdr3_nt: TGTGCCTGGAGTGAATTCTACGAGCAGTACTTC

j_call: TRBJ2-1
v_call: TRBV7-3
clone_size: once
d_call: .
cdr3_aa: CASSAGLLGEQFF
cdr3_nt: TGTGCCAGCAGCGCGGGGCTCCTGGGTGAGCAGTTCTTC

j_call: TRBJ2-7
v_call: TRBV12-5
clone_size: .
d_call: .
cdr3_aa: CASGPGGSLAAYF
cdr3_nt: TGTGCTAGTGGCCCTGGGGGTAGCTTGGCTGCGTACTTC

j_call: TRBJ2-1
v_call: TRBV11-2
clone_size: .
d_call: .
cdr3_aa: CASKKVTGIFNEQFF
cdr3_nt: TGTGCCAGCAAAAAAGTGACTGGAATATTCAATGAGCAGTTCTTC

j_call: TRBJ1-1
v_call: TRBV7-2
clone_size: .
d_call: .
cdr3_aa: CASSLVGWGLSTEAFF
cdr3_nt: TGTGCCAGCAGCTTAGTGGGGTGGGGGCTTAGCACTGAAGCTTTCTTT

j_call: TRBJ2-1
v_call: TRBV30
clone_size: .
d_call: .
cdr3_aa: CAWRSLASEQFF
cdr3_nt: TGTGCCTGGAGAAGCTTAGCATCCGAGCAGTTCTTC

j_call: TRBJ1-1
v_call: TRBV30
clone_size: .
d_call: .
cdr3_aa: CAWSVRRTIGGPMNTEAFF
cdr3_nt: TGTGCCTGGAGTGTACGCCGAACCATAGGGGGGCCGATGAACACTGAAGCTTTCTTT

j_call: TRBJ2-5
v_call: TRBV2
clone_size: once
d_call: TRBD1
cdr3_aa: CARGQGETQYF
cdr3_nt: TGTGCCCGGGGACAGGGAGAGACCCAGTACTTC

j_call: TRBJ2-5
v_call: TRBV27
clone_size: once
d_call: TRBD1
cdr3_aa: CASSSTGLYQETQYF
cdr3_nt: TGTGCCAGCAGCTCGACAGGGTTGTACCAAGAGACCCAGTACTTC

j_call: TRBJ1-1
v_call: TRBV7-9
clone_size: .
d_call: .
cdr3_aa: CASSVRGGQTSEAFF
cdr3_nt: TGTGCCAGCAGCGTAAGGGGGGGGCAAACATCTGAAGCTTTCTTT

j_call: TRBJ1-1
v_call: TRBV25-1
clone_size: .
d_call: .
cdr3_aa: CASSDPSWRAFF
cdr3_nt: TGTGCCAGCAGTGACCCCTCTTGGAGAGCTTTCTTT

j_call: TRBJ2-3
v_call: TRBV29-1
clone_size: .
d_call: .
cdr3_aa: CSVGSSRTDTQYF
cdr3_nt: TGCAGCGTTGGTTCATCACGCACAGATACGCAGTATTTT

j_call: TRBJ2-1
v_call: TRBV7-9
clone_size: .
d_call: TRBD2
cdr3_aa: CASSLAKGLAGVSFF
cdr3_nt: TGTGCCAGCAGCTTAGCGAAGGGACTAGCGGGGGTCTCGTTCTTC

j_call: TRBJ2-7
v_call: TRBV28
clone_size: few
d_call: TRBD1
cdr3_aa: CASRRGGTGGYEQYF
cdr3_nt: TGTGCCAGCAGAAGAGGGGGGACAGGAGGATACGAGCAGTACTTC

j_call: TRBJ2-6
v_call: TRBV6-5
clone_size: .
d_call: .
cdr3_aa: CASSYSRGTGANVLTF
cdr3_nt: TGTGCCAGCAGTTACTCGAGAGGAACTGGGGCCAACGTCCTGACTTTC

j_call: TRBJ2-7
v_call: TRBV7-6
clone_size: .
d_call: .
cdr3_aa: CASSPPTAVGLREQYF
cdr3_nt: TGTGCCAGCAGCCCACCCACAGCGGTGGGGTTGCGAGAGCAGTACTTC

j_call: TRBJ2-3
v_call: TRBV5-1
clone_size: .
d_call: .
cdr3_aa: CASRNPASDTQYF
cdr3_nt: TGCGCCAGCAGAAACCCCGCGTCAGATACGCAGTATTTT

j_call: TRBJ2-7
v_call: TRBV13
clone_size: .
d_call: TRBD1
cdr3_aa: CASRRTGESDEQYF
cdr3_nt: TGTGCCAGCAGACGGACAGGGGAAAGCGACGAGCAGTACTTC

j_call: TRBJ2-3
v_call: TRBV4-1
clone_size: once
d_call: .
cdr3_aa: CASSQDDRLGPDTQYF
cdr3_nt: TGCGCCAGCAGCCAAGATGATCGTTTGGGGCCAGATACGCAGTATTTT

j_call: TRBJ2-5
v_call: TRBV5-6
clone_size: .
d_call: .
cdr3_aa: CASSFQGRETQYF
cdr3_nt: TGTGCCAGCAGTTTTCAGGGGCGCGAGACCCAGTACTTC

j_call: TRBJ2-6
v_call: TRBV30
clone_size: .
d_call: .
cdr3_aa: CAWSSEGSGANVLTF
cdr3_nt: TGTGCCTGGAGTAGCGAAGGATCTGGGGCCAACGTCCTGACTTTC